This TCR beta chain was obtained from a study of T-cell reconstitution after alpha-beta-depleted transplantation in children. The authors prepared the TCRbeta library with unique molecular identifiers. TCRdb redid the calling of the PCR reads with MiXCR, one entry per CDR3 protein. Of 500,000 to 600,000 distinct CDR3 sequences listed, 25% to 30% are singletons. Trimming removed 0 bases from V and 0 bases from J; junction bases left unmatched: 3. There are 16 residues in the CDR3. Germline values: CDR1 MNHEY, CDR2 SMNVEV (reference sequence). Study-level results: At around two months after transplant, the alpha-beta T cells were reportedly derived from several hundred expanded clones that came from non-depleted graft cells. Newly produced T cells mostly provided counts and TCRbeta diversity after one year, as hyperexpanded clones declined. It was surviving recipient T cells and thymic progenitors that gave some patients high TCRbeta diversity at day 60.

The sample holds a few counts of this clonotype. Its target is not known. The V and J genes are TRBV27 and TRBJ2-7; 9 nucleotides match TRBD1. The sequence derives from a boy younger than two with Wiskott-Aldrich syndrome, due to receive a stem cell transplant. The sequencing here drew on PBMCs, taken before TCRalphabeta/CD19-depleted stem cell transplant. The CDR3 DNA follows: TGTGCCAGCAGTTTATCCGGGACAGGGACCTCCTACGAGCAGTACTTC. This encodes CASSLSGTGTSYEQYF.